The next 4 T cell receptor beta chains were all read from a single sample in a study of cytomegalovirus exposure and HLA in healthy donors. PCR primers comprised 60 Vbeta and 13 Jbeta primers. Sequenced by immunoSEQ multiplex PCR; TCRdb stores in-frame clones only, minus some. Among under 250,000 clones listed, around four fifths were seen once. The sample taken for sequencing was PBMCs. The receptors shown here come from a boy aged 10-17 years in good health and CMV-seronegative.

The chain combines TRBV7-9 with TRBJ2-1, with 16 bases fitting TRBD2. CDR1 and CDR2 from the germline V gene are SEHNR and FQNEAQ (reference sequence). This CDR3 comprises 18 residues. The junction had 8 bases not matched to a gene; V was cut back by 5 bases and J by 4 bases. The CDR3 bases are TGTGCCAGCAGCCCGGGACTAGCGGGAGGGCTTAGTTACAATGAGCAGTTCTTC. Its protein is CASSPGLAGGLSYNEQFF.

This clone was picked up a small number of times. This chain links TRBV2 with TRBJ2-2; 7 bases match TRBD2. Germline CDR1 is SNHLY and CDR2 is FYNNEI. The CDR3 is made up of 15 amino acids. J was trimmed by 5 bases and V by 8 bases; bases with no gene match: 11. The CDR3 nucleotides read TGTGCCAGCGGTCTAGCGGTTTGGGGAACCGGGGAGCTGTTTTTT. Encoded protein: CASGLAVWGTGELFF.

This clone was found once. The CDR3 region has the DNA TGCGCCAGCAGCTTGGCCTCAGGGGGAAACACCGGGGAGCTGTTTTTT. Its protein is CASSLASGGNTGELFF. V gene TRBV5-1 combines with J gene TRBJ2-2; 7 bases are a match to TRBD1. The CDR3 is made up of 16 amino acids. In germline, CDR1 is SGHRS, CDR2 YFSETQ. Trimming cost V 0 bases and J 2 bases; bases outside gene matches: 4.

The J gene is TRBJ1-2, the V gene TRBV30; the D gene is possibly TRBD1 (5 bases). The V gene lost 0 bases and the J gene lost 7 bases, with 15 bases spanning the gap. This CDR3 is 14 amino acids long. Germline V CDR1 and CDR2: GTSNPN, SVGIG (reference sequence). CDR3 DNA: TGTGCCTGGAGTGTACTTCACAGGATGGGTGGCTACACCTTC. Protein: CAWSVLHRMGGYTF. The full variable domain, its missing parts supplied by reference TRBV30 and TRBJ1-2, is SQTIHQWPATLVQPVGSPLSLECTVEGTSNPNLYWYRQAAGRGLQLLFYSVGIGQISSEVPQNLSASRPQDRQFILSSKKLLLSDSGFYLCAWSVLHRMGGYTFGSGTRLTVV.